A selection of T cell receptor beta chains follows, all from one sample in a study of memory CD8 T cells in hepatitis C reinfection. TCRdb keeps only in-frame clones here, not all; method: immunoSEQ multiplex PCR. The profile shows about 43,000 clones, 89% of them singletons. The sequenced sample was naive CD8+ T cells sorted from blood. Receptors were obtained from a young man with hepatitis C virus infection. CDR3s include the opening cysteine and the closing phenylalanine or tryptophan. The order of the fields is J gene, V gene, clone size, D gene, CDR3 protein, CDR3 DNA. A D gene is named only where the DNA matches it firmly. The size of a clone is reported for some rows only, either as once, few or many, or as a class for expanded clones.

TRBJ2-2,TRBV6-5,NA,NA,CASSYSFGETGELFF,TGTGCCAGCAGTTACTCGTTCGGGGAGACCGGGGAGCTGTTTTTT
TRBJ2-1,TRBV6-9,NA,TRBD2,CASSSRLAGNSYNEQFF,TGTGCCAGCAGTTCACGTCTAGCGGGAAATTCCTACAATGAGCAGTTCTTC
TRBJ2-7,TRBV11-3,NA,TRBD2,CASSPGTSGILSEQYF,TGTGCCAGCAGCCCCGGGACTAGCGGGATTTTGTCCGAGCAGTACTTC
TRBJ2-3,TRBV5-6,NA,NA,CASSLLRGSLDTQYF,TGTGCCAGCAGCTTGTTAAGGGGGTCCCTCGATACGCAGTATTTT
TRBJ1-1,TRBV28,NA,TRBD1,CASSRTGLMMDTEAFF,TGTGCCAGCTCCCGGACAGGTTTGATGATGGACACTGAAGCTTTCTTT
TRBJ2-1,TRBV14,NA,NA,CASSQAYGGYNEQFF,TGTGCCAGCAGCCAAGCGTACGGGGGCTACAATGAGCAGTTCTTC
TRBJ2-7,TRBV5-1,NA,NA,CASRLTPSYEQYF,TGCGCCAGCAGATTAACACCTTCCTACGAGCAGTACTTC
TRBJ2-1,TRBV6-6,NA,NA,CASSYPYESYNEQFF,TGTGCCAGCAGTTACCCCTACGAATCCTACAATGAGCAGTTCTTC
TRBJ2-2,TRBV11-2,NA,TRBD2,CASSLGGGNTGELFF,TGTGCCAGCAGCTTAGGCGGGGGAAACACCGGGGAGCTGTTTTTT
TRBJ2-1,TRBV7-2,NA,NA,CASSLGGHNEQFF,TGTGCCAGCAGCTTAGGAGGCCACAATGAGCAGTTCTTC
TRBJ2-1,TRBV6-5,NA,NA,CASSQRVFGAAEQFF,TGTGCCAGCAGTCAGCGGGTGTTCGGGGCGGCGGAGCAGTTCTTC
TRBJ2-5,TRBV7-8,NA,NA,CASSLEGGGLQETQYF,TGTGCCAGCAGCTTAGAGGGGGGGGGACTACAAGAGACCCAGTACTTC
TRBJ1-1,TRBV29-1,NA,NA,CSVGDSYFNTEAFF,TGCAGCGTTGGTGACAGCTACTTTAACACTGAAGCTTTCTTT
TRBJ2-2,TRBV7-9,NA,TRBD1,CASTGTGITGELFF,TGTGCCAGCACTGGGACAGGGATCACCGGGGAGCTGTTTTTT
TRBJ1-1,TRBV2,few,TRBD1,CASMPGQGDTEAFF,TGTGCCAGCATGCCGGGACAGGGGGACACTGAAGCTTTCTTT
TRBJ1-1,TRBV11-2,NA,TRBD1,CASSPGTVNTEAFF,TGTGCCAGCAGCCCCGGGACAGTGAACACTGAAGCTTTCTTT
TRBJ1-1,TRBV11-2,NA,NA,CASSSMNTEAFF,TGTGCCAGCAGCTCCATGAACACTGAAGCTTTCTTT
TRBJ2-2,TRBV11-1,NA,TRBD1,CASSFQGALGGELFF,TGTGCCAGCAGCTTCCAGGGGGCGCTGGGGGGGGAGCTGTTTTTT
TRBJ2-7,TRBV4-1,NA,TRBD1,CASSQADRAMNEQYF,TGCGCCAGCAGCCAAGCGGACAGGGCGATGAACGAGCAGTACTTC
TRBJ2-1,TRBV25-1,once,NA,CASSDNAGEQFF,TGTGCCAGCAGTGATAATGCGGGGGAGCAGTTCTTC
TRBJ2-1,TRBV19,NA,TRBD1,CASRSRGRDNEQFF,TGTGCCAGTAGGAGCAGGGGGCGAGACAATGAGCAGTTCTTC
TRBJ1-5,TRBV27,NA,NA,CASSSNRESNQPQHF,TGTGCCAGCAGTTCGAACAGGGAATCGAATCAGCCCCAGCATTTT
TRBJ2-7,TRBV6-5,NA,TRBD1,CASSPGQRIYEQYF,TGTGCCAGCAGCCCGGGACAGCGAATCTACGAGCAGTACTTC
TRBJ2-1,TRBV6-1,NA,TRBD2,CASSKTSGGYNEQFF,TGTGCCAGCAGTAAAACTAGCGGGGGTTACAATGAGCAGTTCTTC
TRBJ1-5,TRBV7-8,once,TRBD1,CASSGQVFEPQHF,TGTGCCAGCTCGGGACAGGTCTTCGAGCCCCAGCATTTT
TRBJ1-4,TRBV9,NA,TRBD1,CASSVGRGDEKLFF,TGTGCCAGCAGCGTAGGCAGGGGGGATGAAAAACTGTTTTTT
TRBJ2-2,TRBV27,NA,TRBD2,CASSFWSGGLTNTGELFF,TGTGCCAGCAGCTTCTGGAGCGGGGGTTTAACGAACACCGGGGAGCTGTTTTTT
TRBJ1-6,TRBV6-5,once,NA,CASRQGSYNSPLHF,TGTGCCAGCAGACAGGGATCCTATAATTCACCCCTCCACTTT
TRBJ2-2,TRBV4-1,NA,TRBD1,CASSQPWTGATGELFF,TGCGCCAGCAGCCAGCCTTGGACAGGGGCCACCGGGGAGCTGTTTTTT
TRBJ2-3,TRBV5-6,NA,TRBD2,CASSSSSRRGLVLGNEQSF,TGTGCCAGCAGCTCTTCATCCCGACGCGGACTAGTACTCGGCAATGAGCAGTCCTTC
TRBJ2-3,TRBV27,NA,NA,CASRGTGGLAESRTDTQYF,TGTGCCAGCAGGGGTACAGGGGGGCTAGCGGAGTCCCGCACAGATACGCAGTATTTT
TRBJ2-5,TRBV9,NA,NA,CASSVDGIVETQYF,TGTGCCAGCAGCGTAGACGGGATCGTGGAGACCCAGTACTTC
TRBJ1-1,TRBV5-1,NA,NA,CASSLGTEVNTEAFF,TGCGCCAGCAGCTTGGGGACAGAGGTGAACACTGAAGCTTTCTTT
TRBJ2-5,TRBV5-4,once,TRBD1,CASSLLGTGEEETQYF,TGTGCCAGCAGCTTGCTTGGGACAGGGGAAGAGGAGACCCAGTACTTC
TRBJ1-4,TRBV7-9,NA,NA,CASSLAGGAANEKLFF,TGTGCCAGCAGCTTAGCGGGAGGAGCAGCTAATGAAAAACTGTTTTTT
TRBJ1-1,TRBV4-1,NA,NA,CASSQVLGADTEAFF,TGCGCCAGCAGCCAAGTACTGGGGGCGGATACTGAAGCTTTCTTT
TRBJ2-3,TRBV10-3,NA,TRBD2,CAIRSSGQTDTQYF,TGTGCCATCAGGTCTAGCGGGCAGACAGATACGCAGTATTTT
TRBJ2-2,TRBV7-7,NA,NA,CASSFSVSNTGELFF,TGTGCTAGCAGCTTTAGCGTTTCGAACACCGGGGAGCTGTTTTTT
TRBJ2-2,TRBV19,NA,TRBD2,CASRPSGGGELFF,TGTGCCAGTAGGCCTTCGGGAGGCGGGGAGCTGTTTTTT
TRBJ2-1,TRBV5-6,NA,NA,CASSLGASYNEQFF,TGTGCCAGCAGCTTGGGTGCGAGCTACAATGAGCAGTTCTTC
TRBJ2-6,TRBV7-6,NA,NA,CASSFGISGANVLTF,TGTGCCAGCAGCTTCGGGATCTCTGGGGCCAACGTCCTGACTTTC
TRBJ2-1,TRBV28,NA,NA,CASSLAVSYNEQFF,TGTGCCAGCAGTTTAGCGGTCTCCTACAATGAGCAGTTCTTC
TRBJ2-3,TRBV14,once,NA,CASSQERDTQYF,TGTGCCAGCAGCCAAGAGAGAGATACGCAGTATTTT
TRBJ2-5,TRBV4-3,NA,NA,CASSPSSWDFQETQYF,TGCGCCAGCAGTCCTAGTTCGTGGGACTTCCAAGAGACCCAGTACTTC
TRBJ2-2,TRBV5-4,NA,NA,CASSLYGANTGELFF,TGTGCCAGCAGCTTGTATGGAGCGAACACCGGGGAGCTGTTTTTT